What follows describes a single T cell receptor beta chain. Antigen unknown. The data were taken from a study of T cell responses to AZD1222 COVID-19 vaccine. This CDR3 has 12 amino acids. Findings and limits, study-wide: Nearly half of spike-specific TCRs reportedly target variant regions that are unmutated in the B.1.351 and B.1.1.7 variants. Spike-wide coverage was observed for vaccine-associated CD4 TCRs, with dominant responses at 160-218 and 743-854.

The table came from immunoSEQ multiplex PCR; TCRdb's copy has only in-frame clones and leaves some out. This table holds some 190,000 clones, approximately 91% found once. The study pooled second doses at about 4 or about 12 weeks. The specimen comprised peripheral blood, sampled 28 days after the second AZD1222 dose. The chain carries TRBV21-1 and TRBJ1-1. TRBV21-1 corresponds to a pseudogene. The receptor comes from an adult who received the AZD1222 COVID-19 vaccine. This chain's CDR3 is CASSLMKGEAFF. DNA of the CDR3: TGTGCCAGCAGCCTTATGAAAGGTGAAGCTTTCTTT.